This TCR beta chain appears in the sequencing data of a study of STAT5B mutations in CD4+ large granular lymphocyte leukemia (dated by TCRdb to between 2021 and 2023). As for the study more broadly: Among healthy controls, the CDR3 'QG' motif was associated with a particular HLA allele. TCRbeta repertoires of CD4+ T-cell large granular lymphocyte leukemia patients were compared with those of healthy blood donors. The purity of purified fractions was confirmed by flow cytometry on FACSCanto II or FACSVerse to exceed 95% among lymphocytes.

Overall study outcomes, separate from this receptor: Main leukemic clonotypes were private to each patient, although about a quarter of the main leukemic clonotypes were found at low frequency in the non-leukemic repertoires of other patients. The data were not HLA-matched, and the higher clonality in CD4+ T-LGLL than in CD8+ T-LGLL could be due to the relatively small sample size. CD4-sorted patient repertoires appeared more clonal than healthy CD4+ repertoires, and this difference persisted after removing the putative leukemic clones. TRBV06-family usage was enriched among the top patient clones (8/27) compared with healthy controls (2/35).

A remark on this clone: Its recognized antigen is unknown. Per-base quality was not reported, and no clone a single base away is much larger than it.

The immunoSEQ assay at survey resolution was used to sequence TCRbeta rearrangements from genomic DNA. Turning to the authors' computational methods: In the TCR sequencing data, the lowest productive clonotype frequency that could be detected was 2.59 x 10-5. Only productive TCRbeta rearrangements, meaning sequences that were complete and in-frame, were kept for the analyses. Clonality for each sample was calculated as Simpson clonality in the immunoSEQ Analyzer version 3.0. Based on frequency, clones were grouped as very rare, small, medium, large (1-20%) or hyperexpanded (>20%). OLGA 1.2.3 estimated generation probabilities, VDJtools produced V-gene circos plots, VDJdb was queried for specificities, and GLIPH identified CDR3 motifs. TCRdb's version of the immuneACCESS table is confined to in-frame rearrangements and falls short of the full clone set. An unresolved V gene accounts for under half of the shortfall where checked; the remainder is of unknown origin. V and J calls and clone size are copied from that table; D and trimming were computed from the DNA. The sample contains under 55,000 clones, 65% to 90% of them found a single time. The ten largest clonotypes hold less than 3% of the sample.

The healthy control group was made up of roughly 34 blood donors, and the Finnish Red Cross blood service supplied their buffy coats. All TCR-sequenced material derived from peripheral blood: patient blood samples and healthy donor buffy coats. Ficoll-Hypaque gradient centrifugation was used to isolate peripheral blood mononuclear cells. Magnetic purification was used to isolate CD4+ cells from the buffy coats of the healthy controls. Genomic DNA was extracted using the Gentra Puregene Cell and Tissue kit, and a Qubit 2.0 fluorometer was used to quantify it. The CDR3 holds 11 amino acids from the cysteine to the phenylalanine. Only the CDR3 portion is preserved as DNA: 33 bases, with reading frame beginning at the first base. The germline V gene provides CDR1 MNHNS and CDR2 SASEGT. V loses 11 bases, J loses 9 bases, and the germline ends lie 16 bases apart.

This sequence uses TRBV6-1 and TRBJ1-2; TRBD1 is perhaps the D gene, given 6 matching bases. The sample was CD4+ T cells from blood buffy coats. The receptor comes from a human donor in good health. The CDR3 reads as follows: CAAKQGERYTF. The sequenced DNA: TGTGCCGCCAAACAGGGTGAGCGCTACACCTTC.